The 2 T cell receptor beta chains given below trace back to one sample, sequenced in a study of T cells expressing NK-cell markers (dated by TCRdb to about 2020). The method behind the library was 5' RACE. TCRdb shows the sequencer as Illumina HiSeq 2000. Each entry corresponds to one CDR3 protein sequence from reads that TCRdb reprocessed, and DNA is not given. This sample's table lists 400,000 to 450,000 distinct CDR3 sequences. Less than 7.5% of the sample is in the top ten clones. Input material: blood T cells: a sorted CD56 or NKG2C T cell subset, CD4+ or CD8+ T cells, or bulk PBMC T cells (not recorded which). Every receptor here comes from a woman aged 18-70 years in good health.

The V call is TRBV7-2, the J call TRBJ1-2; with no DNA, the TCRdb D assignment of TRBD1 cannot be verified. The CDR3 totals 13 residues. Germline CDR1 and CDR2: SGHTA and FQGNSA. The chain's CDR3 is CASSLAGDYGYTF.

The rearrangement links TRBV18 to TRBJ1-3. The CDR3 has 17 amino acids. Germline V gene lookup returns CDR1 KGHSH and CDR2 LQKENI. CDR3 region: CASSSFPYSTSGNTIYF.